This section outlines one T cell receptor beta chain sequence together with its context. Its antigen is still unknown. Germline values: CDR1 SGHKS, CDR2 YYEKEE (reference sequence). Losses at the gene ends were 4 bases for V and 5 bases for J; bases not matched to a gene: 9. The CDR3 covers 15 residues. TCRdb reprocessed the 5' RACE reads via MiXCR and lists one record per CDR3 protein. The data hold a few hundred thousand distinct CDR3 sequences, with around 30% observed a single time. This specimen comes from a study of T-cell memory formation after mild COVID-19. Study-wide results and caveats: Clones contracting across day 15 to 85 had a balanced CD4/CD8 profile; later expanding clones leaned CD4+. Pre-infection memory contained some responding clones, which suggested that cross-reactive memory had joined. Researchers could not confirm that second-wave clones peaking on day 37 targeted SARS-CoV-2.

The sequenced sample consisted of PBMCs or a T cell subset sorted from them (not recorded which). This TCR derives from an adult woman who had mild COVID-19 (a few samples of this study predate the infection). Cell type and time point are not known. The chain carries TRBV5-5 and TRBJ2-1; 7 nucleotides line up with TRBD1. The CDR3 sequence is CASSIQGQLNNEQFF. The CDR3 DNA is TGTGCCAGCAGCATACAGGGGCAACTCAACAATGAGCAGTTCTTC.